This TCR beta chain emerged from a study of OX40 agonist ivuxolimab in advanced cancers. With respect to this clone: Its target is not known.

Produced via immunoSEQ multiplex PCR; TCRdb's table is partial and in-frame only. In the table there are about 84,000 clones, about 91% of which are singletons. Study-wide results and caveats: Several nonresponders also turned out to have low normalized T-cell clonal expansion.

The sequence came from an adult with an advanced solid tumor such as melanoma, head and neck, liver or kidney cancer. This specimen was CD4+ or CD8+ T cells sorted from blood, taken in a trial of the OX40 agonist ivuxolimab.

The CDR3 DNA follows: TGTGCCAGCAGCGCTTGGGCCGGGGAGCTGTTTTTT. Protein product: CASSAWAGELFF. The chain uses TRBV9 and TRBJ2-2; D not resolved. CDR3 length equals 12 residues. The V gene lost 3 bases and the J gene lost 6 bases, with 6 bases spanning the gap. Germline-derived CDR1 and CDR2 are SGDLS and YYNGEE.